The 14 T cell receptor beta chains presented below share a single source sample, sequenced in a study of regulatory T cells in long-lasting Graves disease. TCR beta libraries were built with iRepertoire HTBI primers and Arm-PCR of CDR3 regions. One entry per CDR3 protein, called by TCRdb with MiXCR from the multiplex PCR reads. Among a few hundred thousand distinct CDR3 sequences listed, around 20% were seen once. Time point in this sample: newly diagnosed GD, antithyroid drugs for less than 3 months. After RNA was extracted from PBMCs, the TCR library was made from it. This specimen was peripheral blood mononuclear cells (PBMCs), taken at new diagnosis, from a patient treated with antithyroid drugs. The source is a female donor with Graves disease.

This clonotype was counted at least ten times. The DNA for the CDR3 is TGTGCCAGCAGCGAGGGACAACTTAGCACAGATACGCAGTATTTT. The encoded protein is CASSEGQLSTDTQYF. The genes are TRBV7-3 and TRBJ2-3, with D possibly matching TRBD1 (6 bases). Trimming stripped 5 bases from V and 0 bases from J, with 12 bases between. Per germline, CDR1 SGHTA and CDR2 FQGTGA. CDR3 size: 15 residues.

Note on this clonotype: It is likely a read error: a sequence one base away is far more abundant. The chain joins TRBV11-2 to TRBJ1-1; no definite D call. Germline V gene lookup returns CDR1 SGHAT and CDR2 FQNNGV. The CDR3 extends over 15 amino acids. The CDR3 here is CASSVSRGVNTKAFF. The CDR3 coding sequence is TGTGCCAGCAGCGTCTCGAGAGGAGTGAACACTAAAGCTTTCTTT.

This clonotype showed up many times. V usage is TRBV30 and J usage is TRBJ1-4; D is possibly TRBD1 (6 bases). Trimming removed 0 bases at V and 0 bases at J, with 14 bases between. Germline values: CDR1 GTSNPN, CDR2 SVGIG (reference sequence). This CDR3 contains 17 residues. This CDR3 reads CAWSVKSGQPTNEKLFF. The CDR3 coding sequence is TGTGCCTGGAGTGTAAAATCAGGACAGCCAACTAATGAAAAACTGTTTTTT.

This clonotype was counted many times. The CDR3 nucleotides read TGCAGTGCTGCCCGCGCATTTGGAGAGCGGGGGTTCCCCTACGAGCAGTACTTC. This codes for CSAARAFGERGFPYEQYF. The V call is TRBV20-1, the J call TRBJ2-7; 8 positions match TRBD2. The CDR3 is made up of 18 amino acids. After removal of 5 bases from V and 2 bases from J, the junction contained 20 bases not matched to a gene. The germline V gene encodes CDR1 DFQATT and CDR2 SNEGSKA (reference sequence).

This clonotype was detected a few times. V gene TRBV7-9 combines with J gene TRBJ1-2; 10 nucleotides align to TRBD1. The CDR3 runs 15 residues. Trimming at V came to 4 bases and at J to 5 bases, leaving 7 bases not matched to a gene. The germline V gene has CDR1 SEHNR and CDR2 FQNEAQ (reference sequence). CDR3: CASSSGTGDTYGYTF. The CDR3, as DNA: TGTGCCAGCAGCTCGGGGACAGGGGACACGTATGGCTACACCTTC.

This clonotype showed up many times. The gene calls are TRBV10-2 and TRBJ2-7; D might be TRBD1 (6 bases). Deletions cut 0 bases from V and 3 bases from J, with 9 bases between. CDR1 and CDR2 from the germline V gene are WSHSY and SAAADI. This CDR3 is built from 14 residues. CDR3 in DNA: TGCGCCAGCAGTGAGTCCGGGACATTCTACGAGCAGTACTTC. It encodes CASSESGTFYEQYF.

This clonotype came up many times. This sequence joins TRBV12-3 or TRBV12-4 and TRBJ1-6; TRBD1 is a possible D gene (5 bases). The CDR3 length is 17 residues. Trimming stripped 2 bases from V and 0 bases from J, with 11 bases between. CDR3 coding DNA: TGTGCCAGCAGTTTATTTGGGGGAAGCTCCTATAATTCACCCCTCCACTTT. Amino acids: CASSLFGGSSYNSPLHF.

In its sample, this clonotype was seen many times. V is TRBV20-1 and J is TRBJ1-1; 7 nucleotides align to TRBD1. V lost 2 bases, J lost 4 bases, and 1 base stayed unmatched. The CDR3 sequence is 12 residues long. Germline V gives CDR1 DFQATT, CDR2 SNEGSKA (reference sequence). The CDR3 region has the DNA TGCAGTGCTAGACCAGGGGGCACTGAAGCTTTCTTT. Encoded protein: CSARPGGTEAFF.

This clonotype appeared many times. The genes are TRBV6-1 and TRBJ1-6; unclear D gene. Trimming removed 6 bases at V and 9 bases at J, with 15 bases between. CDR3 length: 14 residues. From germline, CDR1 is MNHNS and CDR2 SASEGT. CDR3 nucleotides: TGTGCCAGCAGAAACGGGGTAACCGGTTCACCCCTCCACTTT. It specifies CASRNGVTGSPLHF.

This clonotype was seen many times. The chain couples TRBV6-2 or TRBV6-3 to TRBJ1-2; weak D call: TRBD1 (5 bases). Germline-derived CDR1 and CDR2 are MNHEY and SVGEGT. The length of the CDR3 is 11 residues. Trimming removed 5 bases at V and 7 bases at J, with 8 bases between. The CDR3 sequence is CASSEGVGYTF. CDR3 DNA: TGTGCCAGCAGTGAAGGGGTTGGCTACACCTTC.

The rearrangement uses TRBV7-2 and TRBJ1-1, with 9 bases aligning to TRBD1. The CDR3 totals 16 residues. J lost 0 bases, V lost 7 bases, and 9 bases had no gene match. CDR1 and CDR2 from the germline V gene are SGHTA and FQGNSA. The CDR3 DNA is TGTGCCAGCATACAAATGACAGGGGGGATGAACACTGAAGCTTTCTTT. Encoded protein: CASIQMTGGMNTEAFF. Supplemented by reference TRBV7-2 and TRBJ1-1, the full variable domain reads GAGVSQSPSNKVTEKGKDVELRCDPISGHTALYWYRQSLGQGLEFLIYFQGNSAPDKSGLPSDRFSAERTGGSVSTLTIQRTQQEDSAVYLCASIQMTGGMNTEAFFGQGTRLTVV.

This clonotype was seen a few times. The J gene is TRBJ2-1, the V gene TRBV11-2, with TRBD1 matching 12 bases. Germline assignment: CDR1 SGHAT and CDR2 FQNNGV. The length of the CDR3 is 14 residues. V shed 5 bases and J 15 bases; nucleotides not matched to a gene: 11. The CDR3 loop reads CASSRGTGGYRLFF. CDR3 DNA sequence: TGTGCCAGCAGCCGCGGGACAGGGGGCTATAGGCTGTTCTTC.

The J gene is TRBJ2-2, the V gene TRBV24-1; a possible D gene is TRBD1 (6 bases). V was trimmed by 4 bases and J by 2 bases, leaving 13 bases between them. The CDR3 has 16 amino acids. From germline, CDR1 is KGHDR and CDR2 SFDVKD. CDR3 sequence reads: CATSDPGTPNTGELFF. The CDR3 region has the DNA TGTGCCACCAGTGACCCCGGGACACCCAACACCGGGGAGCTGTTTTTT.

This clonotype was counted at least ten times. The CDR3 nucleotides are TGCAGTGCCCAAGCACGAGCCCTCTACGAGCAGTACTTC. It translates to CSAQARALYEQYF. This chain uses TRBV20-1 with TRBJ2-7, with D unresolved. Germline CDR1 is DFQATT and CDR2 is SNEGSKA (reference sequence). V shed 6 bases and J shed 3 bases, with 15 bases lying between them. The CDR3 extends over 13 amino acids.